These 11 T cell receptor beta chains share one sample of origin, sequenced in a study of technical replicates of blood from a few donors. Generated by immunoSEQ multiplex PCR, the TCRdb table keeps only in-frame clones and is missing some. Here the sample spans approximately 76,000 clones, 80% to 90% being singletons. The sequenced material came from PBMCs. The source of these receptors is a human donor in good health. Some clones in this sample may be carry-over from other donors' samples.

This CDR3 is CASSQDQSRGEAFF. CDR3 DNA: TGTGCCAGCAGCCAAGATCAAAGTAGGGGCGAAGCTTTCTTT. This chain connects TRBV4-2 to TRBJ1-1; a possible D gene is TRBD1 (5 bases). The V gene's germline CDR1 is LGHNA and CDR2 YNFKEQ. Between the trimmed V and J ends, which lost 0 bases and 8 bases, there was a span of 13 bases. The CDR3 consists of 14 residues.

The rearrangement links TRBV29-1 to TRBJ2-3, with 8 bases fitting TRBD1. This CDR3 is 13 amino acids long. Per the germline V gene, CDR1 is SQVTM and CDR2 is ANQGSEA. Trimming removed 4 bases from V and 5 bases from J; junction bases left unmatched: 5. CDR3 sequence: CSVVAGGKDTQYF. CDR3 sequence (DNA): TGCAGCGTTGTTGCAGGGGGCAAAGATACGCAGTATTTT.

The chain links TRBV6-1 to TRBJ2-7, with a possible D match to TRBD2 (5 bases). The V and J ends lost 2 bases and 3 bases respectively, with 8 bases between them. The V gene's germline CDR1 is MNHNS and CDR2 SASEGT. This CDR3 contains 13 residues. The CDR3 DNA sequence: TGTGCCAGCAGTGAATTCGGACTCTACGAGCAGTACTTC. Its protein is CASSEFGLYEQYF.

DNA of the CDR3: TGCAGCGTTGATCCAGGGACTAACTATGGCTACACCTTC. Encoded protein: CSVDPGTNYGYTF. The chain links TRBV29-1 to TRBJ1-2; D is possibly TRBD1 (5 bases). The germline V gene has CDR1 SQVTM and CDR2 ANQGSEA. The CDR3 length is 13 residues. V was trimmed by 3 bases and J by 0 bases, leaving 8 bases between them.

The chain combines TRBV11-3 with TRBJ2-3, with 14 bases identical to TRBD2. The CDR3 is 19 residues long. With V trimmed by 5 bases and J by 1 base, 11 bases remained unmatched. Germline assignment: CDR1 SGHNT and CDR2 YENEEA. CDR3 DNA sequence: TGTGCCAGCAGCCCAGGGACTAGCGGGAGCCCGCGGGGCACAGATACGCAGTATTTT. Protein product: CASSPGTSGSPRGTDTQYF.

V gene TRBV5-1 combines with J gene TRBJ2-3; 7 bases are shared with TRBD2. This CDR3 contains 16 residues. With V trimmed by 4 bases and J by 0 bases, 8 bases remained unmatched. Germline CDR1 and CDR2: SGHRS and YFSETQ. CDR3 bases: TGCGCCAGCAGCCCGGGGGGAGGACGAAGCACAGATACGCAGTATTTT. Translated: CASSPGGGRSTDTQYF.

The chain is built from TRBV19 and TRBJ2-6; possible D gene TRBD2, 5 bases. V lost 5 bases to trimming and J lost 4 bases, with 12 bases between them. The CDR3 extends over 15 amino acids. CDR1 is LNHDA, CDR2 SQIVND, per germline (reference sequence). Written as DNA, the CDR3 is TGTGCCAGTAGTCTAGCAGGAGGCGGGGCCAACGTCCTGACTTTC. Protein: CASSLAGGGANVLTF.

The CDR3 DNA follows: TGTGCCAGCAGCGCTCGACTAGCGGGCCCAGGAGAGACCCAGTACTTC. It specifies CASSARLAGPGETQYF. The rearrangement joins TRBV5-6 to TRBJ2-5, with 10 bases identical to TRBD2. Trimming took 4 bases from V and 4 from J; bases not matched to a gene: 10. The CDR3 extends over 16 amino acids. Germline V gives CDR1 SGHDT, CDR2 YYEEEE.

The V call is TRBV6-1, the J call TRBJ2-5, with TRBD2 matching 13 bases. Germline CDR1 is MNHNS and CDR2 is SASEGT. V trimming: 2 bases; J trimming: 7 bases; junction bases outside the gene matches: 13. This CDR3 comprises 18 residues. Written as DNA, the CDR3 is TGTGCCAGCAGTGAATATTACTGGACTAGCGGGGGATCAGGGACCCAGTACTTC. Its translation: CASSEYYWTSGGSGTQYF.

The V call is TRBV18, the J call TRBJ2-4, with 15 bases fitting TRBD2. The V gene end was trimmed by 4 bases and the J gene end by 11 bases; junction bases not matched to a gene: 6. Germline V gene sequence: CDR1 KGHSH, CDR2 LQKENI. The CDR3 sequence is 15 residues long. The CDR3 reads CASSRTSGRDAVQYF. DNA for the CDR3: TGTGCCAGCTCACGGACTAGCGGGAGGGATGCGGTTCAGTACTTC.

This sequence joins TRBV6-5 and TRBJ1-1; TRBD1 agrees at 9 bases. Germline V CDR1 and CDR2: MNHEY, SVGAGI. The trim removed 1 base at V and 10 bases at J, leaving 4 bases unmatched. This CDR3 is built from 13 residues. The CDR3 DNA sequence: TGTGCCAGCAGTTACTGGGGACAGGGCGTAGCTTTCTTT. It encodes CASSYWGQGVAFF.